This T cell receptor (beta chain) was retrieved from a study of blood T cell repertoires in COVID-19. At the level of the study: COVID-19 samples collected from the United States, Italy and Spain covered acute and convalescent phases.

The CDR3 has 16 amino acids. V was clipped by 2 bases and J by 5 bases; unmatched bases: 7. Germline-derived CDR1 and CDR2 are SGHDT and YYEEEE. In the authors' workflow: Nucleated cell counts were estimated from reference gene primer amplification. TCRdb's table, derived via immunoSEQ multiplex PCR, lists solely in-frame clones and lacks some. The V and J calls and clone size were taken over from that table, and D and trimming were inferred from the DNA. The sample comprises about 110,000 clones, over 65% of which are singletons, and 1.5% to 2% rests with the top ten. This sequence was found in a woman in her 40s with acute or convalescent COVID-19. The chain combines TRBV5-6 with TRBJ2-3; the match to TRBD2 covers 11 bases. Sequenced input: peripheral blood. The CDR3 loop is CASSLLAGVGGDTQYF. In DNA form, the CDR3 reads TGTGCCAGCAGCTTACTAGCGGGAGTCGGGGGAGATACGCAGTATTTT.